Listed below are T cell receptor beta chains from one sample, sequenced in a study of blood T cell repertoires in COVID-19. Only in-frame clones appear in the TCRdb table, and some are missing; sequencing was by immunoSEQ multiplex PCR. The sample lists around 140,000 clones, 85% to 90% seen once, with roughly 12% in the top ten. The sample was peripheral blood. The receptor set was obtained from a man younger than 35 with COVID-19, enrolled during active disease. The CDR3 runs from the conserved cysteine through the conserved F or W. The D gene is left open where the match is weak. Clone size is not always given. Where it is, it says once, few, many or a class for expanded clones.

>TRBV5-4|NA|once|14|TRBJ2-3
TGTGCCAGCAGCTTGGCCTGGGAGCTGAATACGCAGTATTTT
CASSLAWELNTQYF
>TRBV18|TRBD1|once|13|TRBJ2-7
TGTGCCAGCTCACGGGACAGCTCCTACGAGCAGTACTTC
CASSRDSSYEQYF
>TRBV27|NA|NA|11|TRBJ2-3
TGTGCCAGCAGTTACGGGGATACGCAGTATTTT
CASSYGDTQYF
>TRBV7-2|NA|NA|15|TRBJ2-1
TGTGCCAGCAGCTCGTCCGGGACTTCCGACAATGAGCAGTTCTTC
CASSSSGTSDNEQFF
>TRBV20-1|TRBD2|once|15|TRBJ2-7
TGCAGTGCTAGTGTAGCGGGAGGGCCTTCCTACGAGCAGTACTTC
CSASVAGGPSYEQYF
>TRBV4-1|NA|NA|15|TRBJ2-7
TGCGCCAGCAGCCTCGCCAGGGGGGAAAGCTACGAGCAGTACTTC
CASSLARGESYEQYF
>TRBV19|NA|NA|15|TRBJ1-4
TGTGCCAGTAGTATCGATCAAGGGGCTAATGAAAAACTGTTTTTT
CASSIDQGANEKLFF
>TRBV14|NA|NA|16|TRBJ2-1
TGTGCCAGCAGCCGCAGGGTGGCGGGGTACTACAATGAGCAGTTCTTC
CASSRRVAGYYNEQFF
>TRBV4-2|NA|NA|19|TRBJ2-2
TGTGCCAGCAGCCAAGACGGAGGTACACTCTTTGGGGACACCGGGGAGCTGTTTTTT
CASSQDGGTLFGDTGELFF
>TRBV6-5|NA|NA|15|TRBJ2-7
TGTGCCAGCAGTTCCCTAGTCGGCTATCGGGGGGAGCAGTACTTC
CASSSLVGYRGEQYF
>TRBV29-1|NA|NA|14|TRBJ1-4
TGCAGCGTTGAGGGGACGGGGGGTAATGAAAAACTGCTTTTT
CSVEGTGGNEKLLF
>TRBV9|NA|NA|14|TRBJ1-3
TGTGCCAGCAGCGTAGCAGGGGATGGAAACACCATATATTTT
CASSVAGDGNTIYF
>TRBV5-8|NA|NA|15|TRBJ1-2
TGTGCCAGCAGGCCCGGTGGGGGCTTCCCCTCTGGCTACACCTTC
CASRPGGGFPSGYTF
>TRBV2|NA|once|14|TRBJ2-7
TGTGCCAGCGACAGGAGGCTGCTCACCTACGAGCAGTACTTC
CASDRRLLTYEQYF
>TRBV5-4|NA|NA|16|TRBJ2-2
TGTGCCAGCAGCTCAGATACAGGGTTTGTCACCGGGGAGCTGTTTTTT
CASSSDTGFVTGELFF
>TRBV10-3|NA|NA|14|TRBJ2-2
TGTGCCATCAGTGGGGAGACGGTAAACGGGGAGCTGTTTTTT
CAISGETVNGELFF
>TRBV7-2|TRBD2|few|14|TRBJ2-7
TGTGCCAGCAGACCTAGCGGGAGCTCCTACGAGCAGTACTTC
CASRPSGSSYEQYF
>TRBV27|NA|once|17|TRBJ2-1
TGTGCCAGCAGTTTCCCCCAGGGGCGGGAGAATGTGAATGAGCAGTTCTTC
CASSFPQGRENVNEQFF
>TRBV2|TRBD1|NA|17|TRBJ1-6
TGTGCCAGCAGCGAGGTTTCTCCCGGGACAGGCTATTCACCCCTCCACTTT
CASSEVSPGTGYSPLHF
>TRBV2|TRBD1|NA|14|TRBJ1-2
TGTGCCAGCAGTCGGGACAGGGATAACTATGGCTACACCTTC
CASSRDRDNYGYTF
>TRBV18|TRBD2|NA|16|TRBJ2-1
TGTGCCAGCTCACAGGGACTAGCGGGATTGGACAATGAGCAGTTCTTC
CASSQGLAGLDNEQFF
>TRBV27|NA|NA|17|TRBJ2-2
TGTGCCAGCAGTGCCCCATCCGGCAGGGGTGTAACCGGGGAGCTGTTTTTT
CASSAPSGRGVTGELFF
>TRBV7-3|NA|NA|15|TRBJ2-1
TGTGCCAGCAGCTTAACGCGGCAGGGTAGGAATGAGCAGTTCTTC
CASSLTRQGRNEQFF
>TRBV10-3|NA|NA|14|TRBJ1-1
TGTGCCATCAGTGAACAGGTTTTGTACACTGAAGCTTTCTTT
CAISEQVLYTEAFF
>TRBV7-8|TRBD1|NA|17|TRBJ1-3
TGTGCCAGCAGCTTCTACGGACAGGGGATCTCTGGAAACACCATATATTTT
CASSFYGQGISGNTIYF